This T cell receptor beta chain was obtained from a study of CD8+ T cells in alopecia areata. The sequencing template was cDNA reverse transcribed from extracted RNA. The table came from immunoSEQ multiplex PCR; TCRdb's copy has only in-frame clones and leaves some out. The sample includes about 140,000 clones, 75% to 85% of them seen just once. Treatment described: oral pan-JAK inhibitor, 5-10 mg twice daily. The CDR3 runs 15 residues. The germline V gene encodes CDR1 MGHRA and CDR2 YSYEKL. J gave up 5 bases and V 4 bases, and 6 bases lay outside the gene matches. Sequenced here: CD8+ T cells sorted from blood, sampled at week 4, from a patient treated with tofacitinib. This sequence was found in a human donor with alopecia areata. The chain employs TRBV4-1 and TRBJ2-5, with 11 bases fitting TRBD1. CDR3 in amino acids: CASSRGDRGDETQYF. DNA of the CDR3: TGCGCCAGCAGCCGAGGGGACAGGGGGGATGAGACCCAGTACTTC.